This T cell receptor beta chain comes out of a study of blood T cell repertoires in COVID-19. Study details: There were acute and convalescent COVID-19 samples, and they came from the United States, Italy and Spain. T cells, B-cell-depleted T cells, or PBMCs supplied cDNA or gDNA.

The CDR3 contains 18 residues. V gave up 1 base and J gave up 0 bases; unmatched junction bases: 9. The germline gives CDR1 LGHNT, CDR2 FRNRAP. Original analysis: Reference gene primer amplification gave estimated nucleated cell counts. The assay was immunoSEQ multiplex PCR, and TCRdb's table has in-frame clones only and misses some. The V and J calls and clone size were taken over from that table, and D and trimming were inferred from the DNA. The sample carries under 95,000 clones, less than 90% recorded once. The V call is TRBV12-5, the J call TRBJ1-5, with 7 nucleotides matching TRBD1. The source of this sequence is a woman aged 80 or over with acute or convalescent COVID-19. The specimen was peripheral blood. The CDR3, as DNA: TGTGCTAGTGGTTTGGGACAGGGTTTCGGCCTTAGCAATCAGCCCCAGCATTTT. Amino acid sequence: CASGLGQGFGLSNQPQHF.